A single sample is the source of the 20 T cell receptor beta chains below, sequenced in a study of T-cell reconstitution after alpha-beta-depleted transplantation in children. Findings of the study overall: T-cell counts and diversity at one year following transplant were attributed mainly to newly produced T cells.

Preparation of the TCRbeta library involved a method that used unique molecular identifiers. One entry per CDR3 protein, called by TCRdb with MiXCR from the PCR reads. The table includes about 300,000 distinct CDR3 sequences, almost 8% detected once. The antigens for these receptors are not known. The sequencing here drew on peripheral blood, taken 360 days after TCRalphabeta/CD19-depleted stem cell transplant. The receptors derive from a female patient aged 2-9 years who had a stem cell transplant for Fanconi anemia, so the T cells may come from the graft donor.

This clonotype was seen ten or more times. The chain recombines TRBV5-1 with TRBJ2-7; tentatively, D is TRBD1 (5 bases). From germline, CDR1 is SGHRS and CDR2 YFSETQ. V was cut by 0 bases and J by 3 bases, with 13 bases left in between. This CDR3 region has 15 residues. CDR3 in amino acids: CASSLARGRNYEQYF. The CDR3 DNA is TGCGCCAGCAGCTTGGCAAGGGGCCGGAACTACGAGCAGTACTTC.

This clonotype was seen only a few times. The chain links TRBV7-3 to TRBJ1-6; TRBD1 aligns across 9 bases. The CDR3 spans 16 residues. Trimming at V came to 2 bases and at J to 7 bases, leaving 6 bases not matched to a gene. Per the germline V gene, CDR1 is SGHTA and CDR2 is FQGTGA. The CDR3 DNA reads as TGTGCCAGCAGCTTACTAGGGACAGGGCGCAATTCACCCCTCCACTTT. As protein: CASSLLGTGRNSPLHF.

This clonotype was counted a few times. The gene calls are TRBV20-1 and TRBJ2-7; no reliable D call. The CDR3 is made up of 12 amino acids. Germline CDR1 reads DFQATT; CDR2 reads SNEGSKA (reference sequence). V was shortened by 1 base and J by 2 bases, with 6 bases between the two germline ends. The CDR3 nucleotides read TGCAGTGCTAGAGGTCGAGCCTACGAGCAGTACTTC. Its translation is CSARGRAYEQYF.

This clonotype was detected ten times or more. The gene calls are TRBV12-3 or TRBV12-4 and TRBJ1-6; the match to TRBD1 covers 10 bases. The J segment lost 9 bases and the V segment lost 3 bases, leaving 5 bases of the junction unmatched. The CDR3 extends over 15 amino acids. The CDR3 coding sequence is TGTGCCAGCAGTTTGGGGACAGGGGTGACTTCACCCCTCCACTTT. It translates to CASSLGTGVTSPLHF.

This clonotype was seen a few times. The J gene is TRBJ1-1, the V gene TRBV5-1; D not certain. V was cut by 1 base and J by 4 bases, with 14 bases left in between. This CDR3 has 15 amino acids. Germline CDR1 and CDR2: SGHRS and YFSETQ. CDR3 coding DNA: TGCGCCAGCAGCTTGATGCGACCGCCCTCCACTGAAGCTTTCTTT. Amino acids: CASSLMRPPSTEAFF.

The sample holds many counts of this clonotype. The gene calls are TRBV11-2 and TRBJ2-7, with TRBD2 matching over 9 bases. Germline loops: CDR1 SGHAT, CDR2 FQNNGV. The CDR3 totals 16 residues. With V trimmed by 0 bases and J by 3 bases, 6 bases remained unmatched. The CDR3 DNA follows: TGTGCCAGCAGCTTAGATTACGGCGGGGGGGTCTACGAGCAGTACTTC. This codes for CASSLDYGGGVYEQYF.

The chain couples TRBV28 to TRBJ2-7; 7 bases are a match to TRBD1. V lost 6 bases to trimming and J lost 1 base; unmatched junction nucleotides: 9. In germline, CDR1 is MDHEN, CDR2 SYDVKM. The CDR3 runs to 15 residues. The CDR3 nucleotides are TGTGCCAGCAGCGTCAGGACAGGCTGGTCCTACGAGCAGTACTTC. This encodes CASSVRTGWSYEQYF.

This clonotype was seen repeatedly, ten times or more. This chain connects TRBV15 to TRBJ2-5; D is unresolved. In germline, CDR1 is LNHNV, CDR2 YYDKDF (reference sequence). The CDR3 extends over 14 amino acids. V shed 0 bases and J shed 4 bases, with 9 bases lying between them. The CDR3 here is CATSREWSGETQYF. CDR3 coding DNA: TGTGCCACCAGCAGAGAATGGAGTGGAGAGACCCAGTACTTC.

The rearrangement uses TRBV28 and TRBJ1-6; 8 nucleotides line up with TRBD1. V dropped 6 bases and J dropped 0; count of bases not matched to a gene: 7. In germline, CDR1 is MDHEN, CDR2 SYDVKM. The CDR3 is made up of 17 amino acids. CDR3 sequence reads: CASRVTGASSYNSPLHF. CDR3 nucleotide sequence: TGTGCCAGCAGGGTGACAGGGGCTAGCTCCTATAATTCACCCCTCCACTTT.

This clonotype was seen repeatedly, ten times or more. The rearrangement uses TRBV4-2 and TRBJ1-6, with 8 bases aligning to TRBD1. Trimming took 7 bases from V and 7 from J; bases not matched to a gene: 6. The V gene's germline CDR1 is LGHNA and CDR2 YNFKEQ. CDR3 size: 14 residues. The CDR3 sequence is CASTDRVVNSPLHF. CDR3 DNA sequence: TGTGCCAGCACGGACAGGGTGGTGAATTCACCCCTCCACTTT.

V gene TRBV29-1 combines with J gene TRBJ1-2; D is unclear. V was pared by 0 bases and J by 2 bases, with 34 bases between. CDR1 and CDR2 from the germline V gene are SQVTM and ANQGSEA. The CDR3 runs 22 residues. CDR3 in amino acids: CSVEDLGGVRLVDMTLNYGYTF. The CDR3 DNA reads as TGCAGCGTTGAAGATCTAGGTGGAGTTCGCTTAGTCGACATGACCTTGAACTATGGCTACACCTTC.

This clonotype occurred many times. V and J are TRBV29-1 and TRBJ2-2; D might be TRBD2 (6 bases). The CDR3 has 14 amino acids. V was pared by 1 base and J by 5 bases, with 11 bases between. Germline V gene lookup returns CDR1 SQVTM and CDR2 ANQGSEA. Written as DNA, the CDR3 is TGCAGCGTTGAAGGGGGCGGGAAGACCGGGGAGCTGTTTTTT. Its translation is CSVEGGGKTGELFF.

This clonotype was seen many times. This chain joins TRBV20-1 and TRBJ2-7, with D possibly being TRBD1 (5 bases). V was shortened by 0 bases and J by 7 bases, with 16 bases between the two germline ends. Germline values: CDR1 DFQATT, CDR2 SNEGSKA (reference sequence). The CDR3 length is 14 residues. Here the CDR3 DNA reads TGCAGTGCTAGAGATCCTGTAGCTTCAGGGGAGCAGTACGTC. Translating gives CSARDPVASGEQYV.

This clonotype was observed many times. The rearrangement links TRBV5-1 to TRBJ2-1, with D possibly being TRBD1 (5 bases). The CDR3 loop spans 16 amino acids. Germline CDR1 reads SGHRS; CDR2 reads YFSETQ. Trimming took off 7 bases at V and 0 bases at J, with 17 bases between the two ends. The chain's CDR3 is CASVLGAHSSYNEQFF. The CDR3 DNA is TGCGCCAGCGTTCTTGGGGCCCATAGCTCCTACAATGAGCAGTTCTTC.

This clonotype showed up just a few times. The chain joins TRBV21-1 to TRBJ2-3; the D segment call TRBD1 is taken from the table without a DNA check. TRBV21-1 is an annotated pseudogene. The CDR3 extends over 18 amino acids. The DNA of the CDR3 is TGTGCCAGCAGCAAAGCCCCGGGACAGGGGGAGAGGACAGATACGCAGTATTTT. Its protein is CASSKAPGQGERTDTQYF.

V and J are TRBV3-1 and TRBJ2-1; the D gene is possibly TRBD2 (7 bases). Germline V gene data show CDR1 as LGHDT and CDR2 as YNNKEL (reference sequence). V gave up 0 bases and J gave up 8 bases, with 26 bases separating them. This CDR3 is 19 amino acids long. CDR3 bases: TGTGCCAGCAGCCAAGAGTTCCCTTTAGCAGAGGGGGGGGAAGATGAGCAGTTCTTC. Protein product: CASSQEFPLAEGGEDEQFF.

This clonotype was recorded at least ten times. This sequence joins TRBV18 and TRBJ2-1, with D hard to call. The CDR3 covers 12 residues. Germline lookup yields CDR1 KGHSH and CDR2 LQKENI. V was cut by 4 bases and J by 10 bases, with 11 bases left in between. CDR3 coding DNA: TGTGCCAGCTCACTACTTCTAAACGAGCAGTTCTTC. Translating gives CASSLLLNEQFF.

Many counts were recorded for this clonotype. This chain links TRBV27 with TRBJ1-6; TRBD1 might be the D (6 bases). The germline gives CDR1 MNHEY, CDR2 SMNVEV (reference sequence). Deletions cut 5 bases from V and 5 bases from J, with 16 bases between. This CDR3 has 16 amino acids. The CDR3 protein is CASSLTGLWDNSPLHF. CDR3 coding DNA: TGTGCCAGCAGTCTGACAGGCCTATGGGATAATTCACCCCTCCACTTT.

The chain recombines TRBV3-1 with TRBJ2-1; 11 positions agree with TRBD2. This CDR3 is built from 16 residues. With V trimmed by 3 bases and J by 6 bases, 7 bases remained unmatched. Germline V gene lookup returns CDR1 LGHDT and CDR2 YNNKEL (reference sequence). The CDR3 DNA reads TGTGCCAGCAGCCATAGAGGGACTAGCGGAGCCAATGAGCAGTTCTTC. Encoded protein: CASSHRGTSGANEQFF.

The chain joins TRBV6-5 to TRBJ1-6; D not certain. Germline V gives CDR1 MNHEY, CDR2 SVGAGI. The germline V and J ends were trimmed by 2 bases and 8 bases, with 10 bases remaining between them. CDR3 length: 14 residues. The CDR3 DNA is TGTGCCAGCAGTTACGCCAGACTTGATTCACCCCTCCACTTT. Translated, it gives CASSYARLDSPLHF.